The entry below gives a single T cell receptor beta chain sequence along with its context. This clone was seen a single time. This receptor's antigen is unknown. Base qualities are not recorded, but no much larger clone differs from it by a single base. The immunoSEQ Assay, a bias-controlled multiplex PCR, was used to amplify TCRbeta CDR3 regions from genomic DNA. The source study handled its data this way. Nucleated cell counts per sample were estimated from amplification of reference gene primers within the assay. To quantify the absolute abundance of each unique TCRbeta CDR3 rearrangement, sequence reads were collapsed and filtered. For each sample, productive Simpson clonality was calculated as the square root of Simpson's diversity index over productive rearrangements. TCRdb obtained this table from immuneACCESS and retained in-frame rearrangements with V and J assigned. These tables miss some clones; where compared with another copy, unresolved V genes account for less than half of the shortfall, and the remainder is unexplained. V and J calls and clone size follow that table, whereas D and trimming were derived from the DNA. The sample records around 280,000 clones, 85% of which are singletons. The top ten hold around 4% of the sample.

After removal of 0 bases from V and 2 bases from J, the junction retains 4 bases not matched to a gene. Spanning cysteine to phenylalanine, the CDR3 consists of 16 amino acids. Left in the record is the CDR3 DNA by itself, 48 bases read in frame from the first base. CDR1 and CDR2 (SGDLS, YYNGEE) derive from the germline V gene. The data belong to a study of blood T cell repertoires in COVID-19 (TCRdb year 2020). In terms of the full investigation: The collaborator samples originated in the United States, Italy and Spain and spanned the acute and convalescent phases of COVID-19. The material from the prospective study consisted of cDNA or gDNA derived from T cells, B-cell-depleted T cells, or PBMCs. Deeply sampled blood TCRbeta repertoires from subjects exposed to, actively infected with, or recovered from COVID-19 were included in the dataset. The repertoires were released in a freely available public database intended as a resource for research on the immune response to SARS-CoV-2. The samples were drawn from the first 160 participants of the ongoing ImmuneRACE study and from 950 to 1,500 subjects provided by 6 global collaborators. Sample metadata almost always included a de-identified subject ID, COVID-19 status, age in years and sex. Where available, HLA class I and class II types were taken from metadata supplied by the sample provider and were not determined by assay-based typing.

Broad study findings and their caveats: The amount of clinical and demographic metadata varied by source and participant and was provided uncurated.

The collaborating institutions used their own protocols to collect whole blood in K2EDTA tubes. For TCRbeta analysis, collaborators shipped samples as frozen whole blood, isolated PBMCs, or DNA extracted from either of those sample types. Recombination joined TRBV9 with TRBJ2-3, with 9 central nucleotides matching TRBD2. What was sequenced was peripheral blood. The sequence came from a woman aged 50 to 60 with active or convalescent COVID-19. The DNA reads TGTGCCAGCAGCGTAGCCGGACTAGCGCTCACAGATACGCAGTATTTT. This gives the protein CASSVAGLALTDTQYF.